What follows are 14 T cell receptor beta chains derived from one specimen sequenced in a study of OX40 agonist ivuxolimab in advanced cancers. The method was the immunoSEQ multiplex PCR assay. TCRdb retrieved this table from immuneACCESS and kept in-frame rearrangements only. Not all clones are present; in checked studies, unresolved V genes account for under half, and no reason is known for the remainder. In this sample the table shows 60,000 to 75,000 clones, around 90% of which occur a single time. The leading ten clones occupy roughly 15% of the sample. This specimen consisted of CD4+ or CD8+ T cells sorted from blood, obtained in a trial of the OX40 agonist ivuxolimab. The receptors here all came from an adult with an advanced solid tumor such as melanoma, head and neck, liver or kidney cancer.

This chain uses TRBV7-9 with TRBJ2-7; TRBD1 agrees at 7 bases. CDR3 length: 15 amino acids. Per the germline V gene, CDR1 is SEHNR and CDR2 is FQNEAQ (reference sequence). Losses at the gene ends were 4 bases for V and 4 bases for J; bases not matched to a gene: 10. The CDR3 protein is CASSSPGTVGYEQYF. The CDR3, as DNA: TGTGCCAGCAGCTCCCCCGGGACAGTGGGATACGAGCAGTACTTC. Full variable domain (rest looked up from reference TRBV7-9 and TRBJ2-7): DTGVSQNPRHKITKRGQNVTFRCDPISEHNRLYWYRQTLGQGPEFLTYFQNEAQLEKSRLLSDRFSAERPKGSFSTLEIQRTEQGDSAMYLCASSSPGTVGYEQYFGPGTRLTVT.

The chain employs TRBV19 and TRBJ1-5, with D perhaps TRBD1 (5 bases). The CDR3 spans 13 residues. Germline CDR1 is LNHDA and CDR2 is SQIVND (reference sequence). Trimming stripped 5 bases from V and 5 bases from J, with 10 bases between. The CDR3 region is CASSYDSHQPQHF. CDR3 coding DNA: TGTGCCAGTAGTTACGACAGCCATCAGCCCCAGCATTTT.

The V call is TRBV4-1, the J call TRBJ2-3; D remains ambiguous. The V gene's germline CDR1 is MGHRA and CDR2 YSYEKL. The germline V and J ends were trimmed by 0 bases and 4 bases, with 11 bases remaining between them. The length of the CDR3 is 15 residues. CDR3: CASSQDVVGSDTQYF. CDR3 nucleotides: TGCGCCAGCAGCCAAGACGTTGTAGGATCAGATACGCAGTATTTT.

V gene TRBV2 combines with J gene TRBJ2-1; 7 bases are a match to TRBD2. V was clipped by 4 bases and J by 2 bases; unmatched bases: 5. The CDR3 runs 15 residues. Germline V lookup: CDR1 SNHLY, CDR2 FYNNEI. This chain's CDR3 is CASSAAGTTYNEQFF. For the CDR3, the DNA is TGTGCCAGCAGTGCTGCCGGGACTACCTACAATGAGCAGTTCTTC.

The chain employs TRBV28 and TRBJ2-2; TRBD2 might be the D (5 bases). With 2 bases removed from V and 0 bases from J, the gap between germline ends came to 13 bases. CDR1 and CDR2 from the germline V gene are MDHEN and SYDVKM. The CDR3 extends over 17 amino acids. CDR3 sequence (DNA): TGTGCCAGCAGTTTAGAGGGAGAGGCGGCGAACACCGGGGAGCTGTTTTTT. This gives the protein CASSLEGEAANTGELFF. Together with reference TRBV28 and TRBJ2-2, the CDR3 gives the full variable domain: DVKVTQSSRYLVKRTGEKVFLECVQDMDHENMFWYRQDPGLGLRLIYFSYDVKMKEKGDIPEGYSVSREKKERFSLILESASTNQTSMYLCASSLEGEAANTGELFFGEGSRLTVL.

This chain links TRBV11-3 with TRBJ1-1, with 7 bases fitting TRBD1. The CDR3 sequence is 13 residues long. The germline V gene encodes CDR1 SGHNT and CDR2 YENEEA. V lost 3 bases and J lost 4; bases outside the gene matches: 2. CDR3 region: CASSLTGTTEAFF. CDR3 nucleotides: TGTGCCAGCAGCTTGACAGGGACCACTGAAGCTTTCTTT.

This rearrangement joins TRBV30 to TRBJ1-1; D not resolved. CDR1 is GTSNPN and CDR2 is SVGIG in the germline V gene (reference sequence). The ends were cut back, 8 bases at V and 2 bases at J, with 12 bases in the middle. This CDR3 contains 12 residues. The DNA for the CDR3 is TGTGCCCGAGAGGAGTCCAACACTGAAGCTTTCTTT. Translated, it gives CAREESNTEAFF. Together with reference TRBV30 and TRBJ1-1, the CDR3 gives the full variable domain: SQTIHQWPATLVQPVGSPLSLECTVEGTSNPNLYWYRQAAGRGLQLLFYSVGIGQISSEVPQNLSASRPQDRQFILSSKKLLLSDSGFYLCAREESNTEAFFGQGTRLTVV.

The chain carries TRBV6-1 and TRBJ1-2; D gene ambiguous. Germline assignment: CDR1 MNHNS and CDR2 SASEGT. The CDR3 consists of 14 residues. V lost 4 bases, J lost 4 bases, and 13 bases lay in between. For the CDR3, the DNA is TGTGCCAGCAGTGTCTTGGCGGTCTCCTATGGCTACACCTTC. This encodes CASSVLAVSYGYTF.

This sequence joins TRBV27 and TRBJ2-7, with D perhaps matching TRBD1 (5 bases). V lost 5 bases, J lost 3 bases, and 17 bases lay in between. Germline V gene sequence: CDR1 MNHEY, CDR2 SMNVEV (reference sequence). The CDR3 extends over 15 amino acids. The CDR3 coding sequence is TGTGCCAGCAGTCCCCTACAGGTAACGGACTACGAGCAGTACTTC. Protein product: CASSPLQVTDYEQYF.

CDR3 nucleotide sequence: TGTGCCAGCAGCTCATCGGAGGAGCTCTACGAGCAGTACTTC. Translated: CASSSSEELYEQYF. V is TRBV7-6 and J is TRBJ2-7, with a possible D match to TRBD2 (5 bases). CDR1 is SGHVS and CDR2 is FNYEAQ in the germline V gene. V shed 4 bases and J shed 3 bases, with 13 bases lying between them. The CDR3 spans 14 residues.

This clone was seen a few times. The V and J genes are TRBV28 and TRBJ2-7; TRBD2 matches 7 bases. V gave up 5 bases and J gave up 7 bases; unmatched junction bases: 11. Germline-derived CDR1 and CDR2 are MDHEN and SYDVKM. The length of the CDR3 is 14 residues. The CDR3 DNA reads TGTGCCAGCAGTCCCGGGACTACGGTTTTGGAGCAGTACTTC. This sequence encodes CASSPGTTVLEQYF.

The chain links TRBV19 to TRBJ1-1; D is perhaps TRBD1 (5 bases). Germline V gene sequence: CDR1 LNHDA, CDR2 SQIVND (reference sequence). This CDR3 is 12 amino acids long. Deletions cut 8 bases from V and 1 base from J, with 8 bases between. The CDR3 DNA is TGTGCCAGTTCCACAGGGAACACTGAAGCTTTCTTT. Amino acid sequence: CASSTGNTEAFF.

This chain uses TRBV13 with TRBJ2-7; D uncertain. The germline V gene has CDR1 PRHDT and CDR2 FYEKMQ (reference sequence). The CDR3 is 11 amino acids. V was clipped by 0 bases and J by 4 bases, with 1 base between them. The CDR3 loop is CASSLGYEQYF. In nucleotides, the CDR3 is TGTGCCAGCAGCTTAGGGTACGAGCAGTACTTC.

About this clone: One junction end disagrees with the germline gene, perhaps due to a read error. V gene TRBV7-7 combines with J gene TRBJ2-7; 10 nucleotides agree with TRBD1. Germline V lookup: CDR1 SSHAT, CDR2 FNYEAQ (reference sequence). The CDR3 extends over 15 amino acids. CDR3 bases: TGTGCTAGCAGCCCTTGGACAGGGGGTTCCTACGAGCAGTACTTC. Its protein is CASSPWTGGSYEQYF. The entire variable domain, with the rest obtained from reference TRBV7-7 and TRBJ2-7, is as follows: GAGVSQSPRYKVTKRGQDVTLRCDPISSHATLYWYQQALGQGPEFLTYFNYEAQPDKSGLPSDRFSAERPEGSISTLTIQRTEQRDSAMYRCASSPWTGGSYEQYFGPGTRLTVT.